Each of the 25 T cell receptor beta chains below was sequenced from the same sample in a study of T cell responses to AZD1222 COVID-19 vaccine. TCRdb's table, derived via immunoSEQ multiplex PCR, lists solely in-frame clones and lacks some. The sample yields more than 85,000 clones, about nine tenths seen once. The material sequenced was peripheral blood, taken on day 0 of AZD1222 vaccination. The source is an adult in good health.

CDR3 in DNA: TGTGCCAGCAGAGGCGGGCGACCGAGTAATTCACCCCTCCACTTT. Translated: CASRGGRPSNSPLHF. The J gene is TRBJ1-6, the V gene TRBV28; no firm D call. The ends were cut back, 6 bases at V and 6 bases at J, with 15 bases in the middle. The CDR3 is made up of 15 amino acids. CDR1 and CDR2 (germline): MDHEN, SYDVKM.

The chain uses TRBV7-2 and TRBJ1-2; D gene unclear. Germline V gene data show CDR1 as SGHTA and CDR2 as FQGNSA. Trimming removed 2 bases from V and 3 bases from J, with 13 bases in between. The CDR3 length is 15 residues. Here the CDR3 reads CASSLFGSLYYGYTF. The CDR3 DNA sequence: TGTGCCAGCAGCTTATTCGGCAGTTTGTACTATGGCTACACCTTC.

The rearrangement uses TRBV30 and TRBJ1-3; D perhaps matches TRBD1 (5 bases). The germline CDR1 and CDR2 sequences are GTSNPN and SVGIG (reference sequence). V lost 2 bases, J lost 4 bases, and 15 bases lay in between. This CDR3 has 15 amino acids. The chain's CDR3 is CAWSIAGGGGNTIYF. The CDR3 region has the DNA TGTGCCTGGAGTATCGCGGGGGGAGGCGGAAACACCATATATTTT. The whole variable domain, filled in from reference TRBV30 and TRBJ1-3, reads SQTIHQWPATLVQPVGSPLSLECTVEGTSNPNLYWYRQAAGRGLQLLFYSVGIGQISSEVPQNLSASRPQDRQFILSSKKLLLSDSGFYLCAWSIAGGGGNTIYFGEGSWLTVV.

V is TRBV30 and J is TRBJ2-2; 10 bases are shared with TRBD2. From germline, CDR1 is GTSNPN and CDR2 SVGIG (reference sequence). V shed 5 bases and J 6 bases; nucleotides not matched to a gene: 6. This CDR3 is 14 amino acids long. Written as DNA, the CDR3 is TGTGCCTGGTCCGGGACTAGCGCCCCCGGGGAGCTGTTTTTT. It yields the protein CAWSGTSAPGELFF.

This chain joins TRBV5-1 and TRBJ1-1; D uncertain. This CDR3 is built from 15 residues. The ends were cut back, 0 bases at V and 4 bases at J, with 13 bases in the middle. Germline CDR1 reads SGHRS; CDR2 reads YFSETQ. CDR3 bases: TGCGCCAGCAGCTTGGTAGAGGGATGGGGCACTGAAGCTTTCTTT. The encoded protein is CASSLVEGWGTEAFF.

The chain has TRBV6-5 and TRBJ2-5; D is ambiguous. With 2 bases removed from V and 5 bases from J, the gap between germline ends came to 3 bases. Germline V lookup: CDR1 MNHEY, CDR2 SVGAGI. This CDR3 spans 11 amino acids. CDR3 sequence (DNA): TGTGCCAGCAGTTACGGGGAGACCCAGTACTTC. Its translation: CASSYGETQYF.

This chain connects TRBV3-1 (or the pseudogene TRBV3-2) to TRBJ1-1; perhaps TRBD1 as D (5 bases). In germline, CDR1 is LGHDT, CDR2 YNNKEL (reference sequence). V gave up 4 bases and J gave up 6 bases, with 18 bases separating them. The CDR3 is 15 residues long. The CDR3 DNA reads as TGTGCCAGCAGCCCCATCTGGGGGGGTGGTGCTGAAGCTTTCTTT. Amino acid sequence: CASSPIWGGGAEAFF.

J is TRBJ2-2 and V is TRBV5-1; 9 bases line up with TRBD1. The germline V gene encodes CDR1 SGHRS and CDR2 YFSETQ. Germline trimming cut 3 bases from V and 6 bases from J; bases unmatched to any gene: 6. The CDR3 has 15 amino acids. CDR3 DNA: TGCGCCAGCAGCTGGGGGGACAGGGAGCCCGGGGAGCTGTTTTTT. Translation gives CASSWGDREPGELFF.

V and J are TRBV5-4 and TRBJ1-2; D might be TRBD1 (6 bases). The length of the CDR3 is 14 residues. Germline CDR1 is SGHNT and CDR2 is YYREEE (reference sequence). Trimming cost V 0 bases and J 4 bases, with 10 bases left between them. CDR3 sequence (DNA): TGTGCCAGCAGCTTGGCCCAGGGGTTCTATGGCTACACCTTC. Protein sequence: CASSLAQGFYGYTF. Full variable domain (remainder filled in from reference TRBV5-4 and TRBJ1-2): ETGVTQSPTHLIKTRGQQVTLRCSSQSGHNTVSWYQQALGQGPQFIFQYYREEENGRGNFPPRFSGLQFPNYSSELNVNALELDDSALYLCASSLAQGFYGYTFGSGTRLTVV.

CDR3 DNA: TGTGCCAGCAGTTTCCCCCAACCGGGACAGGGTAATGAAAAACTGTTTTTT. Translation: CASSFPQPGQGNEKLFF. The gene calls are TRBV28 and TRBJ1-4; 9 nucleotides align to TRBD1. The germline gives CDR1 MDHEN, CDR2 SYDVKM. CDR3 size: 17 residues. Trimming took 3 bases from V and 4 from J; bases not matched to a gene: 9.

The chain employs TRBV30 and TRBJ1-3; tentative D call: TRBD1 (5 bases). V gave up 5 bases and J gave up 0 bases, with 11 bases separating them. The germline CDR1 and CDR2 sequences are GTSNPN and SVGIG (reference sequence). The CDR3 is made up of 14 amino acids. The CDR3 spells CAWGASSSGNTIYF. CDR3 coding DNA: TGTGCCTGGGGGGCATCATCCTCTGGAAACACCATATATTTT.

The chain couples TRBV5-1 to TRBJ1-2, with 7 bases lining up with TRBD1. CDR3 length: 15 residues. CDR1 is SGHRS, CDR2 YFSETQ, per germline. V was clipped by 5 bases and J by 2 bases; unmatched bases: 9. The DNA for the CDR3 is TGCGCCAGCAGATTATCACAGGGGACGAACTATGGCTACACCTTC. Residues: CASRLSQGTNYGYTF.

The chain's CDR3 is CAQKRGTADTQYF. For the CDR3, the DNA is TGTGCCCAAAAACGGGGTACCGCAGATACGCAGTATTTT. This rearrangement joins TRBV19 to TRBJ2-3; TRBD2 is a possible D gene (5 bases). Trimming took 11 bases from V and 4 from J, leaving 16 bases between them. In germline, CDR1 is LNHDA, CDR2 SQIVND (reference sequence). This CDR3 is 13 amino acids long.

Here the CDR3 reads CASSLAGAYTGELFF. For the CDR3, the DNA is TGTGCCAGCAGCTTGGCGGGGGCCTACACCGGGGAGCTGTTTTTT. The rearrangement links TRBV5-4 to TRBJ2-2; D is possibly TRBD1 or TRBD2 (6 bases each). With 0 bases removed from V and 3 bases from J, the gap between germline ends came to 9 bases. Germline CDR1 and CDR2: SGHNT and YYREEE (reference sequence). The CDR3 has 15 amino acids.

The rearrangement joins TRBV6-5 to TRBJ2-3, with D unresolved. V was trimmed by 3 bases and J by 4 bases, leaving 14 bases between them. Germline values: CDR1 MNHEY, CDR2 SVGAGI. The CDR3 has 15 residues. The CDR3 DNA follows: TGTGCCAGCAGTTATAGAGCAACTGGTGCAGATACGCAGTATTTT. Encoded protein: CASSYRATGADTQYF.

V and J are TRBV19 and TRBJ2-2, with 8 bases lining up with TRBD1. V lost 5 bases, J lost 4 bases, and 6 bases stayed unmatched. The V gene's germline CDR1 is LNHDA and CDR2 SQIVND (reference sequence). This CDR3 spans 15 amino acids. CDR3 coding DNA: TGTGCCAGTAGTTCAGGGGGCGCAGGCACCGGGGAGCTGTTTTTT. Its protein is CASSSGGAGTGELFF.

Written as DNA, the CDR3 is TGTGCCAGCAGTTCGACAGGGGGCAAGGGCGGGGAGCTGTTTTTT. Its translation: CASSSTGGKGGELFF. The rearrangement joins TRBV6-6 to TRBJ2-2; 10 bases map to TRBD1. Germline CDR1 and CDR2: MNHNY and SVGAGI (reference sequence). The J segment lost 7 bases and the V segment lost 4 bases, leaving 6 bases of the junction unmatched. CDR3 size: 15 residues.

The chain has TRBV7-9 and TRBJ2-2; tentatively, D is TRBD1 (5 bases). V gave up 0 bases and J gave up 6 bases, with 11 bases separating them. The germline V gene has CDR1 SEHNR and CDR2 FQNEAQ (reference sequence). CDR3 length equals 15 residues. CDR3 nucleotide sequence: TGTGCCAGCAGCTTAGCGCTAGGGGTCTCCGGGGAGCTGTTTTTT. This sequence encodes CASSLALGVSGELFF.

The rearrangement joins TRBV28 to TRBJ2-5; maybe TRBD2 (5 bases). V lost 5 bases and J lost 5, with 21 bases in between. This CDR3 spans 16 amino acids. The germline CDR1 and CDR2 sequences are MDHEN and SYDVKM. The CDR3 bases are TGTGCCAGCAGTCCACACCGGGGTGCCCAAAGGGAGACCCAGTACTTC. Amino acids: CASSPHRGAQRETQYF.

This chain uses TRBV30 with TRBJ1-2, with D tentatively TRBD1 (6 bases). CDR1 and CDR2 from the germline V gene are GTSNPN and SVGIG (reference sequence). Deletions cut 2 bases from V and 2 bases from J, with 9 bases between. CDR3 length: 13 residues. In DNA form, the CDR3 reads TGTGCCTGGAGTCCCACAGGGAACTATGGCTACACCTTC. This encodes CAWSPTGNYGYTF.

The V call is TRBV11-2, the J call TRBJ2-5; 9 nucleotides agree with TRBD1. V trimming: 5 bases; J trimming: 5 bases; junction bases outside the gene matches: 6. The CDR3 spans 14 residues. Germline V gene sequence: CDR1 SGHAT, CDR2 FQNNGV. CDR3 DNA sequence: TGTGCCAGCAGCGACGGGACAGGGAGGGAGACCCAGTACTTC. Translated, it gives CASSDGTGRETQYF.

In its sample, this clone was seen once. The V and J genes are TRBV7-6 and TRBJ2-7, with 7 nucleotides matching TRBD2. J gave up 5 bases and V 3 bases, and 10 bases lay outside the gene matches. Germline V CDR1 and CDR2: SGHVS, FNYEAQ. This CDR3 has 15 amino acids. The CDR3 is CASSFGRGSNNEQYF. The CDR3 region has the DNA TGTGCCAGCAGCTTTGGGAGGGGATCAAATAACGAGCAGTACTTC.

The chain recombines TRBV5-1 with TRBJ2-1, with 12 bases aligning to TRBD2. CDR3 length: 15 residues. V lost 4 bases and J lost 9; bases outside the gene matches: 8. CDR1 and CDR2 from the germline V gene are SGHRS and YFSETQ. CDR3 in amino acids: CASSQSSGGAAEQFF. The CDR3 DNA reads TGCGCCAGCAGCCAATCTAGCGGGGGGGCAGCTGAGCAGTTCTTC.

This sequence joins TRBV11-3 and TRBJ2-5; D call uncertain. Germline CDR1 and CDR2: SGHNT and YENEEA. This CDR3 region has 13 residues. Trimming left V 3 bases short and J 5 bases short, with 10 bases between. In nucleotides, the CDR3 is TGTGCCAGCAGCTTTAAGGGTAGGGAGACCCAGTACTTC. Translated, it gives CASSFKGRETQYF. The entire variable domain, with the rest obtained from reference TRBV11-3 and TRBJ2-5, is as follows: EAGVVQSPRYKIIEKKQPVAFWCNPISGHNTLYWYLQNLGQGPELLIRYENEEAVDDSQLPKDRFSAERLKGVDSTLKIQPAELGDSAVYLCASSFKGRETQYFGPGTRLLVL.

The V and J genes are TRBV7-9 and TRBJ2-5; the match to TRBD2 covers 7 bases. Per germline, CDR1 SEHNR and CDR2 FQNEAQ (reference sequence). The CDR3 is 15 amino acids. The V gene end was trimmed by 0 bases and the J gene end by 4 bases; junction bases not matched to a gene: 5. This chain's CDR3 is CASSLAGGIGETQYF. The CDR3 nucleotides read TGTGCCAGCAGCTTAGCGGGGGGGATTGGAGAGACCCAGTACTTC.